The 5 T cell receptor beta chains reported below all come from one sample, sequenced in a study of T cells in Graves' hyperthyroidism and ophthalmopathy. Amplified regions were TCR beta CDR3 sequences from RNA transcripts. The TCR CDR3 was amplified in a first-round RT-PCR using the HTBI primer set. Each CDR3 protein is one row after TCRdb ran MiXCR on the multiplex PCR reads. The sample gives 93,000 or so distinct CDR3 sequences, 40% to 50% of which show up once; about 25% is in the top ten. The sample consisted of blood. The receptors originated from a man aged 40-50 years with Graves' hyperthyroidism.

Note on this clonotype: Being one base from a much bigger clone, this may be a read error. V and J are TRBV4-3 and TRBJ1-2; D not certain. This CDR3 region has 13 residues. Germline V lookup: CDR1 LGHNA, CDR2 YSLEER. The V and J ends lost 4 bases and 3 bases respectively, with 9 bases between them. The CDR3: CASSREAHYGYTF. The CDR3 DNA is TGCGCCAGCAGCCGAGAGGCCCACTATGGCTACACCTTC.

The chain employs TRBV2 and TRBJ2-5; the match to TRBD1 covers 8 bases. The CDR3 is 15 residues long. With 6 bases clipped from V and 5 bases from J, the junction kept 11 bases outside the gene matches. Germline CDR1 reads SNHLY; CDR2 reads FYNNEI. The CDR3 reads CASRDREEFWETQYF. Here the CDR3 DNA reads TGTGCCAGCAGGGACAGGGAGGAGTTTTGGGAGACCCAGTACTTC. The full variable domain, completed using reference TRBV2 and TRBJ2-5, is EPEVTQTPSHQVTQMGQEVILRCVPISNHLYFYWYRQILGQKVEFLVSFYNNEISEKSEIFDDQFSVERPDGSNFTLKIRSTKLEDSAMYFCASRDREEFWETQYFGPGTRLLVL.

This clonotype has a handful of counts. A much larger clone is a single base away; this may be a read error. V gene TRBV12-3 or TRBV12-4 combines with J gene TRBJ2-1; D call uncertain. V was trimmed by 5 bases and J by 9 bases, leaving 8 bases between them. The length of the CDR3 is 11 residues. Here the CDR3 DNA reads TGTGCCAGCAGTACCCTGGGTGAGCAGTTCTTC. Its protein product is CASSTLGEQFF.

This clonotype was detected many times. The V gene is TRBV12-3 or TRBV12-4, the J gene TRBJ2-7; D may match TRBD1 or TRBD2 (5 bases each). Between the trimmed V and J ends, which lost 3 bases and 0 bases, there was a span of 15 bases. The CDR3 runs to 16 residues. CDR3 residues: CASSFGQLGSSYEQYF. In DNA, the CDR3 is TGTGCCAGCAGTTTCGGACAATTAGGGAGCTCCTACGAGCAGTACTTC.

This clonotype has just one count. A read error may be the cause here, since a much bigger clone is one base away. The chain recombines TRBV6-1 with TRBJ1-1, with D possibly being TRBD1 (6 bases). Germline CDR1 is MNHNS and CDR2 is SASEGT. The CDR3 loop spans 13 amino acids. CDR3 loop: CASKQGGNNEAFF. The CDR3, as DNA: TGTGCCAGCAAACAGGGAGGGAACAATGAAGCTTTCTTT.